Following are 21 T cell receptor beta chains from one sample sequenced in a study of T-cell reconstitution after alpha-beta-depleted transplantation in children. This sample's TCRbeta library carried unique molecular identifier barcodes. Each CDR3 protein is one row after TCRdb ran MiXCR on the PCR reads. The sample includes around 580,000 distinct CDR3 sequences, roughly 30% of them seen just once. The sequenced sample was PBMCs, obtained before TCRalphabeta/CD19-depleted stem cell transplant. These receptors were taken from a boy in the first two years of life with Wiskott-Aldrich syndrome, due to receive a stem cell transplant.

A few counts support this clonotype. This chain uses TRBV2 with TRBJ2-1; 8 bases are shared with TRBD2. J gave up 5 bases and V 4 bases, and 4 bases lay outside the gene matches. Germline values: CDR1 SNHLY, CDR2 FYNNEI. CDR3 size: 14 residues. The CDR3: CASSAREGHNEQFF. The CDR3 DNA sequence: TGTGCCAGCAGTGCTCGGGAGGGACACAATGAGCAGTTCTTC.

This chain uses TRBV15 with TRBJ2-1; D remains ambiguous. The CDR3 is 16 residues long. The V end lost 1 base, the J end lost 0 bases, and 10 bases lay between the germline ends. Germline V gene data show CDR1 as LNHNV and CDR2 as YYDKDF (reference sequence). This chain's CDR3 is CATSRGGGASYNEQFF. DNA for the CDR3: TGTGCCACCAGCAGAGGAGGCGGCGCCTCCTACAATGAGCAGTTCTTC.

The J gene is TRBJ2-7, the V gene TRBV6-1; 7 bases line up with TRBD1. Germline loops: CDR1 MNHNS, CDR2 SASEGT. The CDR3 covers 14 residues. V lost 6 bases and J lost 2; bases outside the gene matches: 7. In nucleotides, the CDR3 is TGTGCCAGCAGGGACAGGTTGGTAACCTACGAGCAGTACTTC. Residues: CASRDRLVTYEQYF.

CDR3 sequence: CASSRRTSGRGEQYF. Here the CDR3 DNA reads TGTGCCAGCAGTCGCCGGACTAGCGGGAGGGGCGAGCAGTACTTC. This sequence joins TRBV6-2 or TRBV6-3 and TRBJ2-7; 15 positions agree with TRBD2. Germline CDR1 MNHEY, CDR2 SVGEGT. V gave up 5 bases and J gave up 6 bases; unmatched junction bases: 5. This CDR3 comprises 15 residues.

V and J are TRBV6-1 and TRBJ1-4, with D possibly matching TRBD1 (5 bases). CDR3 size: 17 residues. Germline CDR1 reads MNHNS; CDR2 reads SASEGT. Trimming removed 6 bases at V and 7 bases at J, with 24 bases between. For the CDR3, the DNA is TGTGCCAGCAGCCCTACGGGGCCCAGCGGACGGCGTGAAAAACTGTTTTTT. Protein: CASSPTGPSGRREKLFF.

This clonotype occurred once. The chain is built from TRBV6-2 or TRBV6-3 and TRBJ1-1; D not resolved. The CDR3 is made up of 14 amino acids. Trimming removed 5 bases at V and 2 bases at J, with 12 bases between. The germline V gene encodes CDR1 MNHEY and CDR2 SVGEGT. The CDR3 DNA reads TGTGCCAGCAGTCCACTGACACCCAACACTGAAGCTTTCTTT. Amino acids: CASSPLTPNTEAFF.

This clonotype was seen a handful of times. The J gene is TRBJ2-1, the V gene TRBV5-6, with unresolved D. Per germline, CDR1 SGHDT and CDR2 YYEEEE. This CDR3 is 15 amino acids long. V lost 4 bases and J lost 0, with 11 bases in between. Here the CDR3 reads CASSRQIRSYNEQFF. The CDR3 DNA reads TGTGCCAGCAGCCGCCAAATCCGCTCCTACAATGAGCAGTTCTTC.

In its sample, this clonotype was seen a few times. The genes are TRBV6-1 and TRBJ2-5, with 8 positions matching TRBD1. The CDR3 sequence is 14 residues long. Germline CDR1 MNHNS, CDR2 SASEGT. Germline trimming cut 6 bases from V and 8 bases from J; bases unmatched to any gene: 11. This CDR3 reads CASSPSWTGKTQYF. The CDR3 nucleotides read TGTGCCAGCAGCCCGTCTTGGACAGGGAAAACCCAGTACTTC.

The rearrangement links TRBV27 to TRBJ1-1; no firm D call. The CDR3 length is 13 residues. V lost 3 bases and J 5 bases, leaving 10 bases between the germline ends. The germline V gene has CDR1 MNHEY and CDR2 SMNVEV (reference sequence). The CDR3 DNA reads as TGTGCCAGCAGTTTTCGGGGTATAACTGAAGCTTTCTTT. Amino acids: CASSFRGITEAFF.

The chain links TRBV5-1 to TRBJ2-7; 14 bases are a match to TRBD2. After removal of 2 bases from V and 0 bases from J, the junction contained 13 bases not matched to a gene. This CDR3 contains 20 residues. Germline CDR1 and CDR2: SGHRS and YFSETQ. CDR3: CASSFVGGTSGSRTSYEQYF. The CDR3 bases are TGCGCCAGCAGCTTCGTGGGGGGGACTAGCGGGAGTAGAACCTCCTACGAGCAGTACTTC.

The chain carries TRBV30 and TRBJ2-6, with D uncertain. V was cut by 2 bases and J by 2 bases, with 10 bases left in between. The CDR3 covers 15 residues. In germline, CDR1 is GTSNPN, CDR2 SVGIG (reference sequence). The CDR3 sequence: CAWSLRRAGANVLTF. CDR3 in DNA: TGTGCCTGGAGTTTACGAAGAGCTGGGGCCAACGTCCTGACTTTC.

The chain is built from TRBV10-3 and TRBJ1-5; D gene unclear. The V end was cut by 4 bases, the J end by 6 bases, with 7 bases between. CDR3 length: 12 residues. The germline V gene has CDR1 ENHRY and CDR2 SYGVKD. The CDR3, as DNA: TGTGCCATCAGTGTCCTGGGTCAGCCCCAGCATTTT. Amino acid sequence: CAISVLGQPQHF.

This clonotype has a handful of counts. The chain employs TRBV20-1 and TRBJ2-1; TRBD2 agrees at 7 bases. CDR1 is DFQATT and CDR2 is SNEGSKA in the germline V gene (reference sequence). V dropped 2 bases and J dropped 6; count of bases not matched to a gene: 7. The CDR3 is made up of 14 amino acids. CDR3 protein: CSARLAGERNEQFF. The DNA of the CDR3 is TGCAGTGCTAGATTGGCGGGAGAGCGCAATGAGCAGTTCTTC.

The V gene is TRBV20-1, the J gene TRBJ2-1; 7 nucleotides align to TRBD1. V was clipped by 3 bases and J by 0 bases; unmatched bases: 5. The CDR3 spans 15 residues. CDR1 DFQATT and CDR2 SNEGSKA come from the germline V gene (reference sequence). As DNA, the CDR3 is TGCAGTGCTAGCAGACAGGGTAACTCCTACAATGAGCAGTTCTTC. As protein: CSASRQGNSYNEQFF.

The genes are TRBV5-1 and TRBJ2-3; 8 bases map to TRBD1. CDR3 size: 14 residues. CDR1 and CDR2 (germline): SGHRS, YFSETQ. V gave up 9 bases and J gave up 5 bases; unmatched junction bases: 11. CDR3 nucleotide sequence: TGCGCCACCCGTTCAGGGGGCGCCGAAGATACGCAGTATTTT. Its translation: CATRSGGAEDTQYF.

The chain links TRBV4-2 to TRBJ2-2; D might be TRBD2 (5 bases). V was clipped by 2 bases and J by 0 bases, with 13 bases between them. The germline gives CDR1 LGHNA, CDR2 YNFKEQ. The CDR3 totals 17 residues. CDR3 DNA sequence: TGTGCCAGCAGCCAAAGTCTAGCCGCCTCGAACACCGGGGAGCTGTTTTTT. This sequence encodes CASSQSLAASNTGELFF.

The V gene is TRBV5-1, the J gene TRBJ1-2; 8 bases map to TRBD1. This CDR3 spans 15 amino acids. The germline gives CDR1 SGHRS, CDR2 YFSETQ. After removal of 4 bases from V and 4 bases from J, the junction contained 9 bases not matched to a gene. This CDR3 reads CASSPAGQETYGYTF. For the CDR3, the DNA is TGCGCCAGCAGCCCAGCGGGACAGGAAACCTATGGCTACACCTTC.

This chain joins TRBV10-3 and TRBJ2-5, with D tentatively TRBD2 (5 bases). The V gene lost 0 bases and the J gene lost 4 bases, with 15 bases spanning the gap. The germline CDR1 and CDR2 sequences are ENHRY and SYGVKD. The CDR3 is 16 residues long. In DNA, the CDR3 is TGTGCCATCAGTGAGTCTAAAGGGTCTAGCCGAGAGACCCAGTACTTC. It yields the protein CAISESKGSSRETQYF.

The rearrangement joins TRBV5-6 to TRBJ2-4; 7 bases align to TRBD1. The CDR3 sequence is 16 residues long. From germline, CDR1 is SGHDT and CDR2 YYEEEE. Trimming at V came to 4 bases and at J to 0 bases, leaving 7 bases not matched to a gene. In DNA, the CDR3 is TGTGCCAGCAGCCCGGACAGGATTCTAGCCAAAAACATTCAGTACTTC. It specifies CASSPDRILAKNIQYF.

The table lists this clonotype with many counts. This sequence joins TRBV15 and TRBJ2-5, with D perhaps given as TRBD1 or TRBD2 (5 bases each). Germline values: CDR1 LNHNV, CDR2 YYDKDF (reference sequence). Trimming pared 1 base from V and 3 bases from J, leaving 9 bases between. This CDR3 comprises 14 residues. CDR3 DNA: TGTGCCACCAGCAGAGTGGGGACGGAAGAGACCCAGTACTTC. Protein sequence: CATSRVGTEETQYF.

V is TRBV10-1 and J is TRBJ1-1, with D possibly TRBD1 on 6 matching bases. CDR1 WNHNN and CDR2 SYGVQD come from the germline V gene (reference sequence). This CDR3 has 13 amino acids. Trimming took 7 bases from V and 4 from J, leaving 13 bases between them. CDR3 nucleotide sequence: TGCGCCAGCACACCCAGAGGGGGCACTGAAGCTTTCTTT. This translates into CASTPRGGTEAFF.